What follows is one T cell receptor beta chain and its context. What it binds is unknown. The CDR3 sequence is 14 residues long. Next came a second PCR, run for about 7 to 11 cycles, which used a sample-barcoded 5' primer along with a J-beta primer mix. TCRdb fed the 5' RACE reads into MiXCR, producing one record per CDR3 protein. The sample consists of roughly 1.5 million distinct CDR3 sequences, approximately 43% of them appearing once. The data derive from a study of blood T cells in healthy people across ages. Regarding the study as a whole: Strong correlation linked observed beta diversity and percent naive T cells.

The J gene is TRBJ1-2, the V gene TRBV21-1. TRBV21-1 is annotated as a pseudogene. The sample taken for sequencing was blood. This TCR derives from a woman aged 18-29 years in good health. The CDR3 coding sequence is TGTGCCAGCAACCCGAATTTGAAGCTGTGGGGCTACACCTTC. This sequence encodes CASNPNLKLWGYTF.